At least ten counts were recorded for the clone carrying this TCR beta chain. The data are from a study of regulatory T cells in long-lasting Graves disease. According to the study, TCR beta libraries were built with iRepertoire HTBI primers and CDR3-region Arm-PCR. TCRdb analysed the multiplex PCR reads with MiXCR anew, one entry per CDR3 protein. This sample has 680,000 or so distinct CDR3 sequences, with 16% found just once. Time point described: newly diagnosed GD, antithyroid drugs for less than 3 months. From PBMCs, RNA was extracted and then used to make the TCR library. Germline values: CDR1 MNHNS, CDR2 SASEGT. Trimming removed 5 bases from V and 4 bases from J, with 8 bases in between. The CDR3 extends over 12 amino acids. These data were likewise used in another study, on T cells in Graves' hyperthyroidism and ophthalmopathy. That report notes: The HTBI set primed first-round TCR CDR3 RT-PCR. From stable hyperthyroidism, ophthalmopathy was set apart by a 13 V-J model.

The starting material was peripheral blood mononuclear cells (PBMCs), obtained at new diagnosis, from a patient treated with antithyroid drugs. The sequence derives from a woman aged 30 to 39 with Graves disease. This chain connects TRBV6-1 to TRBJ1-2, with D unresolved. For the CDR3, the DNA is TGTGCCAGCAGTATAGACGGCTATGGCTACACCTTC. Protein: CASSIDGYGYTF.